Reported below is one TCR beta chain. This specimen belongs to a study of T cell changes during pregnancy in multiple sclerosis. CDR3 length: 14 residues. Germline lookup yields CDR1 SGDLS and CDR2 YYNGEE. V was trimmed by 3 bases and J by 1 base, leaving 11 bases between them. Profiled with immunoSEQ multiplex PCR; TCRdb holds only in-frame clones, not every one. The repertoire has more than 50,000 clones, 80% to 90% of them found once; the top ten carry roughly 2.7%. V usage is TRBV9 and J usage is TRBJ2-7; possible D gene TRBD2, 5 bases. Sample: peripheral blood, taken in the first trimester of pregnancy. The TCR sequence derives from a female donor with multiple sclerosis, enrolled in a pregnancy study. CDR3 in amino acids: CASSGGLESYEQYF. As DNA, the CDR3 is TGTGCCAGCAGCGGAGGACTGGAGTCCTACGAGCAGTACTTC.